The entry below describes one T cell receptor (beta chain). Antigen unknown. Sequencing libraries for TCR beta were prepared with iRepertoire HTBI primers and Arm-PCR of CDR3 regions. MiXCR was run by TCRdb on the multiplex PCR reads, yielding one entry per CDR3 protein. The table shows about 430,000 distinct CDR3 sequences, with approximately 15% occurring only once. Stated time point: newly diagnosed GD, antithyroid drugs for less than 3 months. PBMCs were the source of the RNA used for TCR sequencing. Germline loops: CDR1 GTSNPN, CDR2 SVGIG (reference sequence). This CDR3 spans 12 amino acids. Deletions cut 2 bases from V and 3 bases from J, with 8 bases between. This record belongs to a study of regulatory T cells in long-lasting Graves disease. General study findings and limits: Lower TCR diversity characterized persistent Graves' patients relative to newly diagnosed patients.

The same data also went into a second study, on T cells in Graves' hyperthyroidism and ophthalmopathy. That work states: The hyperthyroidism was newly diagnosed and had lasted under 2 months; the patients were aged 18 to 65. Ophthalmopathy was distinguished from stable hyperthyroidism by 13 V-J signatures.

The material was peripheral blood mononuclear cells (PBMCs), obtained at new diagnosis, from a patient treated with antithyroid drugs. This TCR was recovered from a woman aged 40 to 49 with Graves disease. The chain recombines TRBV30 with TRBJ2-7, with D possibly matching TRBD2 (5 bases). CDR3 region: CAWSNGNYEQYF. The DNA for the CDR3 is TGTGCCTGGAGTAACGGGAACTACGAGCAGTACTTC.